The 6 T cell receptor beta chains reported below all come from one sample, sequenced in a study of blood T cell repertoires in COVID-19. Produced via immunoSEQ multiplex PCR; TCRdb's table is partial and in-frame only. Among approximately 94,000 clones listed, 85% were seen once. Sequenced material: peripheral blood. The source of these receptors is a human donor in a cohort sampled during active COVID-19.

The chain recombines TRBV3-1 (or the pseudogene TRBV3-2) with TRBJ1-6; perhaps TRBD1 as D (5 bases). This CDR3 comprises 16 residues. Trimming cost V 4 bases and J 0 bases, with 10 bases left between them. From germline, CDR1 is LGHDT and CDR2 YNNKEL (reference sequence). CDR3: CASSPGHSSYNSPLHF. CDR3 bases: TGTGCCAGCAGCCCCGGACACAGCTCCTATAATTCACCCCTCCACTTT.

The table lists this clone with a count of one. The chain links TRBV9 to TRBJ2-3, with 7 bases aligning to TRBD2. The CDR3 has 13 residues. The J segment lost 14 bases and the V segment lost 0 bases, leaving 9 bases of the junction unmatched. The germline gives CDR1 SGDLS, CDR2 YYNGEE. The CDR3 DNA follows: TGTGCCAGCAGCGTAGGGCGGGAGACGGCTGCGTATTTT. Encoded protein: CASSVGRETAAYF.

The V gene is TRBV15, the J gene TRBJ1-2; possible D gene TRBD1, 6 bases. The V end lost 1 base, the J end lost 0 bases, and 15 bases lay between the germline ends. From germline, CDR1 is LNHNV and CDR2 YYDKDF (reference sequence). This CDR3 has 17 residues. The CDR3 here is CATSRGDKGVANYGYTF. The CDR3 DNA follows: TGTGCCACCAGCAGAGGGGACAAGGGCGTAGCTAACTATGGCTACACCTTC.

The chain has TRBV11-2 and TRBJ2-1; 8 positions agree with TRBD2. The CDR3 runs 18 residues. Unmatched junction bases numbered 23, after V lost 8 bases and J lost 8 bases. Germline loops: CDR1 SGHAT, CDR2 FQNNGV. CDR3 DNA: TGTGCCAGCGATCCTCAGTTTGGCGGGAGGAGTCTTCGAGATGAGCAGTTCTTC. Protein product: CASDPQFGGRSLRDEQFF.

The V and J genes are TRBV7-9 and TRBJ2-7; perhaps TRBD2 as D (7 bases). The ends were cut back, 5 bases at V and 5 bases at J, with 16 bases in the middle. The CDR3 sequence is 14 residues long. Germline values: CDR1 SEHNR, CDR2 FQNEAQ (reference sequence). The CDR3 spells CASSPGGYSNEQYF. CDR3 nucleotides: TGTGCCAGCAGCCCGGGGGGCTATTCGAACGAGCAGTACTTC. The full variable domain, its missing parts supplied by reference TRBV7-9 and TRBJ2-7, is DTGVSQNPRHKITKRGQNVTFRCDPISEHNRLYWYRQTLGQGPEFLTYFQNEAQLEKSRLLSDRFSAERPKGSFSTLEIQRTEQGDSAMYLCASSPGGYSNEQYFGPGTRLTVT.

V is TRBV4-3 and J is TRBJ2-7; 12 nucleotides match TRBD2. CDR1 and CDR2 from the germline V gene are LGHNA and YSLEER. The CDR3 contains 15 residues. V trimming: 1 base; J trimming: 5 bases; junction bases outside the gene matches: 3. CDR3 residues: CASSQGTSGKDEQYF. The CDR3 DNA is TGCGCCAGCAGCCAAGGGACTAGCGGGAAAGACGAGCAGTACTTC.